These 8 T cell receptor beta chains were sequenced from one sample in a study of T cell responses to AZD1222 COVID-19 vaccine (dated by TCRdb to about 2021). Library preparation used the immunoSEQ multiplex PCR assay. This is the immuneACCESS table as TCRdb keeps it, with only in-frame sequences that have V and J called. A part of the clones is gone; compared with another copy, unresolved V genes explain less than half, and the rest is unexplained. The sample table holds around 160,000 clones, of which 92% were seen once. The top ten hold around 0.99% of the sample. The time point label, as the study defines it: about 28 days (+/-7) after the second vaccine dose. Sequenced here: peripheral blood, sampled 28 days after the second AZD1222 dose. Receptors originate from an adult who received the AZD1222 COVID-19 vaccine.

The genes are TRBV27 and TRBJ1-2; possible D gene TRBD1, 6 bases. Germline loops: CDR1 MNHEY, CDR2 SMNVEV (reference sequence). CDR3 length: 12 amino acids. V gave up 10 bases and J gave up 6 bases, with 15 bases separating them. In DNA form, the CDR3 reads TGTGCCACTCGTTTCAGGGACAATGGCTACACCTTC. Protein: CATRFRDNGYTF.

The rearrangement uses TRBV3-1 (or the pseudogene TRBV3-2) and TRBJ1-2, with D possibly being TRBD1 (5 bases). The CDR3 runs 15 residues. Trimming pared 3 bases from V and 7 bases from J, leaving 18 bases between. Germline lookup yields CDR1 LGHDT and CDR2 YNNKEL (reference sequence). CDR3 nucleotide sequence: TGTGCCAGCAGCCATCGGGAAACAGGTCTGTCTGGCTACACCTTC. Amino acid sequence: CASSHRETGLSGYTF.

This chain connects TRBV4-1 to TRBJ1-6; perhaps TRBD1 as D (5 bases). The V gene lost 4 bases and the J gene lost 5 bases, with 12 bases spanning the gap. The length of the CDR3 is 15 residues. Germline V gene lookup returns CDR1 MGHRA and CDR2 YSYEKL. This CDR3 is CASSLRLGDNSPLHF. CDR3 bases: TGCGCCAGCAGCCTGCGGTTAGGGGATAATTCACCCCTCCACTTT.

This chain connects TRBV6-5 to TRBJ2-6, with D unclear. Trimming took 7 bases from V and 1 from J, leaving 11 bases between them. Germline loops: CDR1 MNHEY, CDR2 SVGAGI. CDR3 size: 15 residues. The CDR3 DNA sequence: TGTGCCAGCACCCTAACAGCTTCTGGGGCCAACGTCCTGACTTTC. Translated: CASTLTASGANVLTF.

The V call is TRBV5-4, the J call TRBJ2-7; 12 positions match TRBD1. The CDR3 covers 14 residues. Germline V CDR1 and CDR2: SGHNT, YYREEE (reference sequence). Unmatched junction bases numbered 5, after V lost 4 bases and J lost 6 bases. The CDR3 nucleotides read TGTGCCAGCAGCCCGGGACAGGGGGCACGCGAGCAGTACTTC. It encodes CASSPGQGAREQYF.

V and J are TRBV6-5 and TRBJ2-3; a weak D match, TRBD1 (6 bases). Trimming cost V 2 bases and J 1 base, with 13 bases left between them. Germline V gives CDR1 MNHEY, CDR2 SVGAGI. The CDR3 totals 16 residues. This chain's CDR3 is CASSYLGAGGTDTQYF. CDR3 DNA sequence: TGTGCCAGCAGTTACCTGGGGGCAGGGGGCACAGATACGCAGTATTTT.

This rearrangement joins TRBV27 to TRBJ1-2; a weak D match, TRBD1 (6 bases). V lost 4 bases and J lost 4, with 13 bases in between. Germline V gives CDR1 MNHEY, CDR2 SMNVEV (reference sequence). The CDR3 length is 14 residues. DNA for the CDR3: TGTGCCAGCAGTTCTTGGGGGGGCGGCTATGGCTACACCTTC. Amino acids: CASSSWGGGYGYTF.

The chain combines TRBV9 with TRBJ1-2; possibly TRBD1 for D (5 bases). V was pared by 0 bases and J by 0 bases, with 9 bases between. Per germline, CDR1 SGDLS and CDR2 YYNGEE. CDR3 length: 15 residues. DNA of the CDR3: TGTGCCAGCAGCGTAGGGGCAGGGCCTAACTATGGCTACACCTTC. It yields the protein CASSVGAGPNYGYTF.